This T cell receptor (beta chain) was sequenced in a study of cytomegalovirus exposure and HLA in healthy donors. Study-wide context: A later analysis reported the same platform for the roughly 120 validation repertoires and the approximately 700 first-cohort repertoires.

V gave up 1 base and J gave up 1 base, with 7 bases separating them. The CDR3 has 14 amino acids. Germline CDR1 and CDR2: LGHNT and FRNRAP. Note on this clone: No antigen is known for it.

TCRdb keeps only in-frame clones here, not all; method: immunoSEQ multiplex PCR. This table has roughly 220,000 clones, over 80% appearing once. General study findings and limits: The investigators catalogued 164 TCR beta chains as cytomegalovirus-associated. Most TCRs appeared rarely, but some public TCRs recurred in many donors.

This sequence originates from a woman in her thirties in good health and CMV-seropositive. The chain uses TRBV12-5 and TRBJ1-1; no reliable D call. The sample taken for sequencing was PBMCs. CDR3 amino acids: CASGLGGKNTEAFF. The CDR3 DNA reads TGTGCTAGTGGTTTGGGAGGAAAGAACACTGAAGCTTTCTTT.